This entry concerns a single TCR beta chain. Its antigen is not known. Both 60 Vbeta primers and 13 Jbeta primers went into the PCR. Sequencing was performed with immunoSEQ multiplex PCR; in TCRdb, only in-frame clones are kept and a portion is missing. Counted here are fewer than 250,000 clones, roughly 80% occurring once; the ten biggest clones make up around 2.8%. This CDR3 has 15 amino acids. CDR1 is SGHTS, CDR2 YDEGEE, per germline. V gave up 4 bases and J gave up 7 bases, with 15 bases separating them. This sample was included in a study of cytomegalovirus exposure and HLA in healthy donors. Overall study findings and caveats: Later analysis placed DRB1 highest and HLA-C lowest in TCR association rates, which differed by HLA locus.

The receptor's source is a man younger than 45 in good health and CMV-seronegative. Input material: PBMCs. The chain combines TRBV5-8 with TRBJ1-6, with a weak D call TRBD1 (6 bases). CDR3 nucleotides: TGTGCCAGCAGCCGGACAGAACGGGCAAATTCACCCCTCCACTTT. Protein sequence: CASSRTERANSPLHF.